This T cell receptor beta chain was sequenced in a study of CD8 T cells in Susac syndrome. This clonotype was picked up one time. Reverse transcription of about 0.45 to 1 ug RNA used random hexamers. TCRdb independently ran MiXCR on the immunoSEQ multiplex PCR reads; one entry per CDR3 protein. The profile shows roughly 200,000 distinct CDR3 sequences, about 95% of them singletons. The clonotype originates from a human donor in good health. Sequences were obtained from CD4+ T cells from PBMCs.

The CDR3 DNA sequence: TGTGCCAGCAGCTACTTGACTAGCGGGAATCGTAAAAACAATGAGCAGTTCTTC. Translated, it gives CASSYLTSGNRKNNEQFF. V gene TRBV5-6 combines with J gene TRBJ2-1; 11 bases fit TRBD2. V trimming: 3 bases; J trimming: 5 bases; junction bases outside the gene matches: 13. There are 18 residues in the CDR3. The germline V gene encodes CDR1 SGHDT and CDR2 YYEEEE.